This T cell receptor (beta chain) was observed in a study of T cells in Graves' hyperthyroidism and ophthalmopathy. Study-level background: Before any treatment, at initial diagnosis, peripheral blood was collected.

Study-level points and caveats: Blood shared most expanded thyroid clonotypes above 0.001.

J was trimmed by 5 bases and V by 0 bases; bases with no gene match: 12. The germline gives CDR1 DFQATT, CDR2 SNEGSKA (reference sequence). This CDR3 is 18 amino acids long. TCR beta CDR3 region amplification was performed from RNA transcripts. The HTBI primer set was used in a first-round RT-PCR of the TCR CDR3. TCRdb re-called the multiplex PCR reads through MiXCR, storing one row per CDR3 protein. This sample yields 450,000 to 650,000 distinct CDR3 sequences, of which 13% to 15% are seen a single time; around 7% belongs to the top ten. This clonotype was seen many times. Antigen specificity is unknown.

The source material was blood. The chain employs TRBV20-1 and TRBJ2-5, with 13 nucleotides matching TRBD2. This receptor was obtained from a woman aged 18-29 years with Graves' ophthalmopathy. CDR3 sequence reads: CSARDKLAGGSKRETQYF. CDR3 nucleotide sequence: TGCAGTGCTAGAGATAAACTAGCGGGAGGGTCGAAGAGGGAGACCCAGTACTTC.